These T cell receptor beta chains were read from a single sample in a study of T cells after yellow fever vaccination. TCRdb analysed the 5' RACE reads with MiXCR anew, one entry per CDR3 protein. The sample has under 600,000 distinct CDR3 sequences; 13% are singletons. The sequencing here drew on PBMCs, taken on the day of the yellow fever booster vaccination. The receptor source for this set is a man under 40 who received the YFV17D yellow fever vaccine. Both conserved end residues are part of each CDR3.

>TRBJ2-5|TRBV15
CATSRVDFSGETQYF
>TRBJ2-5|TRBV5-1
CASSLVAETQYF
>TRBJ2-1|TRBV3-1
CASSPYEGLAGGREQFF
>TRBJ1-4|TRBV29-1
CSVEDPQGREKLFF
>TRBJ2-7|TRBV6-2/TRBV6-3
CASSKGGAFSYEQYF
>TRBJ2-2|TRBV27
CASSWMRGPTGELFF
>TRBJ2-7|TRBV5-1
CASRTLAGVSYEQYF
>TRBJ2-3|TRBV23-1
CASSPTWGSTDTQYF
>TRBJ1-1|TRBV29-1
CSVVGLEGTEAFF
>TRBJ2-1|TRBV25-1
CASSEEKGYNEQFF
>TRBJ2-1|TRBV4-3
CASSRRGGRINEQFF
>TRBJ2-2|TRBV6-1
CASSDPRGYTGELFF
>TRBJ2-1|TRBV4-1
CASSQNWGPNNEQFF
>TRBJ1-1|TRBV7-2
CASSLARTENTEAFF
>TRBJ2-7|TRBV10-3
CAISEGTGLYF
>TRBJ2-5|TRBV12-3/TRBV12-4
CASSMDREETQYF
>TRBJ2-3|TRBV18
CASSPGQVSTDTQYF
>TRBJ2-3|TRBV7-2
CASSIGTSGRTDTQYF
>TRBJ2-1|TRBV6-5
CASSYGQGPYNEQFF
>TRBJ2-3|TRBV5-1
CASSSGTSGMVDTQYF
>TRBJ2-7|TRBV5-1
CASSPQGAIYEQYF
>TRBJ2-5|TRBV7-2
CASRTEETQYF
>TRBJ2-5|TRBV10-2
CASREGNSETQYF
>TRBJ1-5|TRBV7-2
CASSLAGQPQHF
>TRBJ2-2|TRBV7-8
CASSLAAGTSGRVAGELFF